This TCR beta chain was profiled in a study of shared clonotypes between healthy human individuals. Study details: The plates for each donor numbered three CD4 naive, three CD4 memory, two CD8 naive and one CD8 memory. Broader study findings: A generally larger estimated richness was seen in naive subsets than in memory subsets. Investigators expected sequencing depth to affect clonotype sharing among donors.

As to this clone: No antigen is known for it.

The assay was run at deep level. Assay used: immunoSEQ multiplex PCR; TCRdb lists only in-frame clones, some missing. This sample has approximately 1,500,000 clones; about 98% occur once, and the top ten carry about 0.45%. Germline values: CDR1 LGHNA, CDR2 YSLEER. This CDR3 is built from 16 residues. J gave up 3 bases and V 3 bases, and 4 bases lay outside the gene matches. The chain combines TRBV4-3 with TRBJ2-7; 14 bases are shared with TRBD2. This TCR came from a man aged 25-45 years in good health. The sequenced sample consisted of naive CD4+ T cells sorted from blood. Stated subset: CD45RA+ positively selected. CDR3 coding DNA: TGCGCCAGCAGCCATATTGGGACTAGCGGGAGCTACGAGCAGTACTTC. Translation gives CASSHIGTSGSYEQYF.